Listed below are T cell receptor beta chains from one sample, sequenced in a study of cytomegalovirus exposure and HLA in healthy donors. Clones were sequenced by immunoSEQ multiplex PCR, and TCRdb holds only the in-frame ones, with some missing. The sample consists of about 220,000 clones, over 80% of them appearing once. Sequencing was performed on PBMCs. The receptors originated from a woman aged 18-29 years in good health and CMV-seronegative. Both conserved end residues are part of each CDR3. The D gene is left open where the match is weak. The listing skips clone size in some rows; elsewhere it reads once, few, many or a size class.

d_gene: NA; j_gene: TRBJ1-2; v_gene: TRBV19; abundance: NA; CDR3aa: CASSMILGIPTYGYTF; CDR3nt: TGTGCCAGTAGTATGATCTTGGGCATTCCGACCTATGGCTACACCTTC
d_gene: NA; j_gene: TRBJ2-3; v_gene: TRBV5-1; abundance: NA; CDR3aa: CASSLRQGFTDTQYF; CDR3nt: TGCGCCAGCAGCTTACGGCAGGGGTTTACAGATACGCAGTATTTT
d_gene: NA; j_gene: TRBJ1-1; v_gene: TRBV7-3; abundance: NA; CDR3aa: CASSLQPGGRTEAFF; CDR3nt: TGTGCCAGCAGCTTACAGCCAGGCGGGCGGACTGAAGCTTTCTTT
d_gene: TRBD1; j_gene: TRBJ2-1; v_gene: TRBV14; abundance: once; CDR3aa: CASSHSRDRGYNEQFF; CDR3nt: TGTGCCAGCAGCCACTCCCGGGACAGGGGCTACAATGAGCAGTTCTTC
d_gene: NA; j_gene: TRBJ1-1; v_gene: TRBV25-1; abundance: NA; CDR3aa: CASSLNLGGGLGRTEAFF; CDR3nt: TGTGCCAGCAGTCTTAATCTGGGAGGCGGACTCGGGAGGACTGAAGCTTTCTTT
d_gene: NA; j_gene: TRBJ2-3; v_gene: TRBV9; abundance: NA; CDR3aa: CASSKGYPGDTQYF; CDR3nt: TGTGCCAGCAGCAAGGGATACCCGGGGGATACGCAGTATTTT
d_gene: TRBD2; j_gene: TRBJ2-1; v_gene: TRBV6-5; abundance: NA; CDR3aa: CASSYRGLAGTNEQFF; CDR3nt: TGTGCCAGCAGTTACCGGGGACTAGCTGGTACGAATGAGCAGTTCTTC
d_gene: NA; j_gene: TRBJ1-5; v_gene: TRBV6-5; abundance: NA; CDR3aa: CASRRTTGIDQPQHF; CDR3nt: TGTGCCAGCAGGCGAACAACAGGGATAGATCAGCCCCAGCATTTT
d_gene: TRBD1; j_gene: TRBJ2-7; v_gene: TRBV29-1; abundance: NA; CDR3aa: CSVVLGGQPYEQYF; CDR3nt: TGCAGCGTTGTGTTAGGGGGCCAGCCCTACGAGCAGTACTTC
d_gene: TRBD2; j_gene: TRBJ2-2; v_gene: TRBV5-1; abundance: NA; CDR3aa: CASSPGLRDDGELFF; CDR3nt: TGCGCCAGCAGCCCGGGACTACGAGATGACGGGGAGCTGTTTTTT
d_gene: NA; j_gene: TRBJ1-2; v_gene: TRBV7-2; abundance: NA; CDR3aa: CASIQEVDYGYTF; CDR3nt: TGTGCCAGCATCCAAGAGGTAGACTATGGCTACACCTTC
d_gene: TRBD2; j_gene: TRBJ2-7; v_gene: TRBV2; abundance: few; CDR3aa: CASRITSGRQYF; CDR3nt: TGTGCCAGCAGGATCACTAGCGGGAGACAGTACTTC
d_gene: NA; j_gene: TRBJ1-1; v_gene: TRBV19; abundance: NA; CDR3aa: CASSILLGTANEAFF; CDR3nt: TGTGCCAGTAGTATCCTCCTCGGGACTGCTAACGAAGCTTTCTTT
d_gene: NA; j_gene: TRBJ1-3; v_gene: TRBV19; abundance: NA; CDR3aa: CASSPYPGNTIYF; CDR3nt: TGTGCCAGTAGCCCCTACCCAGGAAACACCATATATTTT
d_gene: TRBD1; j_gene: TRBJ1-2; v_gene: TRBV10-2; abundance: NA; CDR3aa: CASSDRGSYTF; CDR3nt: TGCGCCAGCAGCGACAGGGGAAGCTACACCTTC
d_gene: TRBD2; j_gene: TRBJ2-2; v_gene: TRBV30; abundance: NA; CDR3aa: CAWSVQAGGVTGELFF; CDR3nt: TGTGCCTGGAGTGTCCAAGCGGGAGGGGTCACCGGGGAGCTGTTTTTT
d_gene: NA; j_gene: TRBJ2-4; v_gene: TRBV4-1; abundance: NA; CDR3aa: CASSQVPGSKNIQYF; CDR3nt: TGCGCCAGCAGCCAAGTACCGGGTTCCAAAAACATTCAGTACTTC
d_gene: NA; j_gene: TRBJ1-1; v_gene: TRBV5-4; abundance: NA; CDR3aa: CAIPAGPTEAFF; CDR3nt: TGTGCCATCCCCGCGGGGCCAACTGAAGCTTTCTTT
d_gene: NA; j_gene: TRBJ1-4; v_gene: TRBV28; abundance: NA; CDR3aa: CASSSKGLANEKLFF; CDR3nt: TGTGCCAGCAGCAGTAAGGGGTTAGCTAATGAAAAACTGTTTTTT
d_gene: NA; j_gene: TRBJ1-2; v_gene: TRBV14; abundance: NA; CDR3aa: CASSPAGAGYGYTF; CDR3nt: TGTGCCAGCAGCCCGGCGGGGGCTGGCTATGGCTACACCTTC
d_gene: NA; j_gene: TRBJ2-1; v_gene: TRBV6-1; abundance: once; CDR3aa: CASSERGAARNEQFF; CDR3nt: TGTGCCAGCAGTGAACGGGGGGCGGCGAGGAATGAGCAGTTCTTC
d_gene: NA; j_gene: TRBJ2-1; v_gene: TRBV9; abundance: once; CDR3aa: CASSERTVSYNEQFF; CDR3nt: TGTGCCAGCAGCGAGAGGACTGTTTCCTACAATGAGCAGTTCTTC
d_gene: NA; j_gene: TRBJ2-1; v_gene: TRBV18; abundance: NA; CDR3aa: CASSPSSVSYNEQFF; CDR3nt: TGTGCCAGCTCACCCTCTAGCGTGTCCTACAATGAGCAGTTCTTC
d_gene: NA; j_gene: TRBJ1-1; v_gene: TRBV2; abundance: NA; CDR3aa: CASSEGRYTEAFF; CDR3nt: TGTGCCAGCAGTGAGGGGCGATACACTGAAGCTTTCTTT
d_gene: NA; j_gene: TRBJ1-5; v_gene: TRBV5-1; abundance: NA; CDR3aa: CASSLPGEGQPQHF; CDR3nt: TGCGCCAGCAGCTTGCCAGGGGAAGGACAGCCCCAGCATTTT
d_gene: TRBD1; j_gene: TRBJ1-1; v_gene: TRBV18; abundance: NA; CDR3aa: CASSKGQATEAFF; CDR3nt: TGTGCCAGCTCAAAAGGACAGGCCACTGAAGCTTTCTTT
d_gene: NA; j_gene: TRBJ1-6; v_gene: TRBV6-1; abundance: NA; CDR3aa: CASSPGGNSPLHF; CDR3nt: TGTGCCAGCAGTCCGGGGGGCAATTCACCCCTCCACTTT
d_gene: TRBD2; j_gene: TRBJ2-7; v_gene: TRBV4-2; abundance: NA; CDR3aa: CASSQDPASGRPYEQYF; CDR3nt: TGTGCCAGCAGCCAAGATCCTGCCAGCGGGAGACCCTACGAGCAGTACTTC
d_gene: TRBD2; j_gene: TRBJ2-2; v_gene: TRBV2; abundance: NA; CDR3aa: CASSEAGGTGELFF; CDR3nt: TGTGCCAGCAGTGAAGCGGGGGGGACCGGGGAGCTGTTTTTT
d_gene: NA; j_gene: TRBJ2-1; v_gene: TRBV2; abundance: NA; CDR3aa: CASSADYREQFF; CDR3nt: TGTGCCAGCAGTGCAGACTACCGTGAGCAGTTCTTC
d_gene: TRBD1; j_gene: TRBJ1-2; v_gene: TRBV5-8; abundance: NA; CDR3aa: CASRDRRPNYGYTF; CDR3nt: TGTGCCAGCAGGGACAGGCGACCTAACTATGGCTACACCTTC
d_gene: TRBD1; j_gene: TRBJ2-1; v_gene: TRBV27; abundance: NA; CDR3aa: CASSLEQGATNEQFF; CDR3nt: TGTGCCAGCAGTTTGGAACAGGGGGCAACGAATGAGCAGTTCTTC
d_gene: NA; j_gene: TRBJ1-2; v_gene: TRBV19; abundance: few; CDR3aa: CASSTQGKDYGYTF; CDR3nt: TGTGCCAGTAGTACCCAGGGGAAAGACTATGGCTACACCTTC
d_gene: TRBD1; j_gene: TRBJ2-7; v_gene: TRBV7-9; abundance: NA; CDR3aa: CASSPKGQGSPWDEQYF; CDR3nt: TGTGCCAGCAGCCCCAAAGGACAGGGTAGCCCTTGGGACGAGCAGTACTTC
d_gene: NA; j_gene: TRBJ1-1; v_gene: TRBV25-1; abundance: NA; CDR3aa: CASSEQGATEAFF; CDR3nt: TGTGCCAGCAGTGAACAAGGGGCGACTGAAGCTTTCTTT
d_gene: NA; j_gene: TRBJ2-5; v_gene: TRBV10-3; abundance: NA; CDR3aa: CAITNGLLETQYF; CDR3nt: TGTGCCATCACTAACGGACTTCTGGAGACCCAGTACTTC
d_gene: TRBD1; j_gene: TRBJ2-6; v_gene: TRBV6-5; abundance: NA; CDR3aa: CASSYGTGSGANVLTF; CDR3nt: TGTGCCAGCAGTTATGGGACAGGCTCTGGGGCCAACGTCCTGACTTTC
d_gene: TRBD1; j_gene: TRBJ2-5; v_gene: TRBV19; abundance: NA; CDR3aa: CASSIDSGTGGRETQYF; CDR3nt: TGTGCCAGTAGTATAGACTCCGGGACAGGGGGACGAGAGACCCAGTACTTC
d_gene: NA; j_gene: TRBJ2-1; v_gene: TRBV5-1; abundance: NA; CDR3aa: CASSQGLNEQFF; CDR3nt: TGCGCCAGCAGCCAAGGACTCAATGAGCAGTTCTTC
d_gene: TRBD1; j_gene: TRBJ1-2; v_gene: TRBV18; abundance: NA; CDR3aa: CASSPDRGNYGYTF; CDR3nt: TGTGCCAGCTCACCGGACAGGGGTAACTATGGCTACACCTTC
d_gene: NA; j_gene: TRBJ2-7; v_gene: TRBV21-1; abundance: NA; CDR3aa: CASNHVTGFSYEQYF; CDR3nt: TGTGCCAGCAACCATGTTACAGGTTTCTCCTACGAGCAGTACTTC
d_gene: NA; j_gene: TRBJ2-7; v_gene: TRBV7-9; abundance: NA; CDR3aa: CASSSGVGISYEQYF; CDR3nt: TGTGCCAGCAGCTCCGGCGTCGGGATTTCCTACGAGCAGTACTTC
d_gene: TRBD1; j_gene: TRBJ2-1; v_gene: TRBV10-2; abundance: NA; CDR3aa: CASTTGSNEQFF; CDR3nt: TGCGCCAGTACGACAGGGAGCAATGAGCAGTTCTTC
d_gene: NA; j_gene: TRBJ1-1; v_gene: TRBV5-1; abundance: NA; CDR3aa: CASSLSSNTEAFF; CDR3nt: TGCGCCAGCAGCTTGTCCAGTAACACTGAAGCTTTCTTT
d_gene: TRBD2; j_gene: TRBJ2-3; v_gene: TRBV5-4; abundance: NA; CDR3aa: CASSRGTSGEYSTDTQYF; CDR3nt: TGTGCCAGCAGCCGCGGGACTAGCGGGGAATATAGCACAGATACGCAGTATTTT
d_gene: TRBD2; j_gene: TRBJ2-2; v_gene: TRBV5-6; abundance: NA; CDR3aa: CASSIGGYTGELFF; CDR3nt: TGTGCCAGCAGCATCGGGGGGTACACCGGGGAGCTGTTTTTT
d_gene: TRBD2; j_gene: TRBJ2-7; v_gene: TRBV9; abundance: NA; CDR3aa: CASSSITGTSASYEQYF; CDR3nt: TGTGCCAGCAGCTCAATAACGGGGACTAGCGCCTCCTACGAGCAGTACTTC
d_gene: NA; j_gene: TRBJ1-2; v_gene: TRBV7-3; abundance: NA; CDR3aa: CASSLRVGSGVNYGYTF; CDR3nt: TGTGCCAGCAGCTTAAGGGTAGGGTCCGGGGTTAACTATGGCTACACCTTC
d_gene: NA; j_gene: TRBJ1-3; v_gene: TRBV9; abundance: NA; CDR3aa: CASSGHGSSGNTIYF; CDR3nt: TGTGCCAGCAGCGGACATGGGAGCTCTGGAAACACCATATATTTT
d_gene: NA; j_gene: TRBJ1-2; v_gene: TRBV30; abundance: few; CDR3aa: CAWRSGGYTF; CDR3nt: TGTGCCTGGAGGAGTGGTGGCTACACCTTC
d_gene: TRBD1; j_gene: TRBJ2-6; v_gene: TRBV9; abundance: NA; CDR3aa: CASSVTGQGDGGANVLTF; CDR3nt: TGTGCCAGCAGCGTAACGGGACAGGGTGACGGTGGGGCCAACGTCCTGACTTTC
d_gene: NA; j_gene: TRBJ1-2; v_gene: TRBV28; abundance: NA; CDR3aa: CASSLLSRQANYGYTF; CDR3nt: TGTGCCAGCAGTCTTCTATCGAGACAGGCTAACTATGGCTACACCTTC
d_gene: NA; j_gene: TRBJ1-1; v_gene: TRBV6-5; abundance: NA; CDR3aa: CASRKQGESEAFF; CDR3nt: TGTGCCAGCAGGAAACAAGGGGAATCCGAAGCTTTCTTT
d_gene: NA; j_gene: TRBJ2-7; v_gene: TRBV12-5; abundance: few; CDR3aa: CASGLPGYEQYF; CDR3nt: TGTGCTAGTGGGCTACCAGGGTACGAGCAGTACTTC
d_gene: NA; j_gene: TRBJ1-4; v_gene: TRBV6-1; abundance: once; CDR3aa: CASSRWSNEKLFF; CDR3nt: TGTGCCAGCAGCCGGTGGAGTAATGAAAAACTGTTTTTT
d_gene: TRBD2; j_gene: TRBJ2-2; v_gene: TRBV5-4; abundance: NA; CDR3aa: CASSQGLAGMNTGELFF; CDR3nt: TGTGCCAGCAGCCAAGGACTAGCGGGAATGAACACCGGGGAGCTGTTTTTT
d_gene: NA; j_gene: TRBJ1-5; v_gene: TRBV6-1; abundance: NA; CDR3aa: CASSTQTASNQPQHF; CDR3nt: TGTGCCAGCAGTACACAGACAGCTAGCAATCAGCCCCAGCATTTT